The T cell receptor (beta chain) described here comes from a study of CD8+ T cells in alopecia areata. The wider study: Those receiving the skin were roughly 6-10-week-old female C3H/HeJ mice, whose grafts came from 6-12-month-old C3H/HeJ donors with spontaneous alopecia.

On this clone: Gene names and germline refer to mouse. The read falls 3 residues short of the CDR3 end, and the missing part is taken from the germline J gene.

Cells from pooled cutaneous lymph nodes were sorted by CD4, CD8alpha, NKG2D, NKG2ACE and other markers. RNA extraction and reverse transcription yielded cDNA as sequencing template. The method was immunoSEQ multiplex PCR; TCRdb's version includes in-frame clones alone and lacks a portion of them. The repertoire shows 270,000 or so clones, none seen only once; the top ten take more than 0.95%. V was pared by 0 bases and J by 7 bases, with 3 bases of the junction left unmatched. Germline assignment: CDR1 LGHNA and CDR2 YNLKQL (reference sequence). The CDR3 loop spans 15 amino acids. The chain joins TRBV5 to TRBJ1-6, with 7 positions matching TRBD1. TRBJ1-6 is an ORF, with its function uncertain. Sample: CD4+ T cells sorted from a lymph node. The source is a C3H/HeJ mouse with alopecia areata. This strain's MHC haplotype is H2-k. CDR3 residues: CASSQDWGQNSPLYF. The sequenced CDR3 bases are TGTGCCAGCAGCCAAGATTGGGGACAGAATTCGCCC.